This T cell receptor beta chain was identified during a study of T cell responses to AZD1222 COVID-19 vaccine. About the research overall: Second-dose schedules of about 4 or about 12 weeks were combined.

The germline V gene has CDR1 LNHDA and CDR2 SQIVND (reference sequence). The V end was cut by 5 bases, the J end by 4 bases, with 15 bases between. This CDR3 region has 15 residues. In regard to this clone: Its antigen is currently unknown.

Overall study results and limits: Vaccine-related CD4 TCRs covered spike, predominating at 160-218 and 743-854. A reported finding is that nearly half of spike-specific TCRs target unmutated variant regions. In a largely white British group with more females than males, clonal diversity was possibly underestimated.

Clones were sequenced by immunoSEQ multiplex PCR, and TCRdb holds only the in-frame ones, with some missing. The table lists 180,000 or so clones, 94% of them singletons. The chain has TRBV19 and TRBJ2-1; D is unresolved. This clonotype originated in an adult in good health. The sample consisted of peripheral blood, taken on day 0 of AZD1222 vaccination. CDR3 loop: CASSGRGVGYNEQFF. The CDR3 coding sequence is TGTGCCAGTAGTGGACGCGGCGTAGGATACAATGAGCAGTTCTTC.